These 15 T cell receptor beta chains originate from one sample sequenced in a study of siplizumab effects on memory and regulatory T cells. Only in-frame clones appear in the TCRdb table, and some are missing; sequencing was by immunoSEQ multiplex PCR. The data contain approximately 100,000 clones, around 94% of them singletons. Sequencing input: Tregs sorted from blood. All receptors come from a human donor in good health.

This chain connects TRBV19 to TRBJ2-2; 8 bases fit TRBD1. Trimming at V came to 10 bases and at J to 2 bases, leaving 6 bases not matched to a gene. The V gene's germline CDR1 is LNHDA and CDR2 SQIVND (reference sequence). There are 14 residues in the CDR3. In DNA form, the CDR3 reads TGTGCCATCGGTGGGACAGGTAACACCGGGGAGCTGTTTTTT. Protein product: CAIGGTGNTGELFF.

This clone appeared once. The J gene is TRBJ1-2, the V gene TRBV5-1; perhaps TRBD1 as D (5 bases). V lost 3 bases and J lost 4, with 10 bases in between. In germline, CDR1 is SGHRS, CDR2 YFSETQ. CDR3 size: 13 residues. DNA of the CDR3: TGCGCCAGCAGCTGGGACTCTGTCTATGGCTACACCTTC. Protein sequence: CASSWDSVYGYTF.

This chain links TRBV4-1 with TRBJ2-3; the D is unclear. Germline V CDR1 and CDR2: MGHRA, YSYEKL. This CDR3 comprises 16 residues. The V gene lost 1 base and the J gene lost 0 bases, with 11 bases spanning the gap. The chain's CDR3 is CASSQVYGFSTDTQYF. The CDR3 nucleotides are TGCGCCAGCAGCCAAGTATACGGGTTCAGCACAGATACGCAGTATTTT.

The V and J genes are TRBV4-1 and TRBJ2-7, with 9 bases fitting TRBD2. The V gene end was trimmed by 1 base and the J gene end by 9 bases; junction bases not matched to a gene: 16. This CDR3 is built from 17 residues. CDR1 is MGHRA and CDR2 is YSYEKL in the germline V gene. Here the CDR3 reads CASSQALQSGRPGGQYF. As DNA, the CDR3 is TGCGCCAGCAGCCAAGCCCTCCAAAGCGGGAGGCCCGGGGGGCAGTACTTC.

A remark on this clone: Other DNA sequences from this sample encode an identical CDR3 as well. The CDR3 here is CASSVRPGQGGVQYF. Written as DNA, the CDR3 is TGTGCCAGCAGCGTGAGGCCGGGACAGGGAGGGGTGCAGTACTTC. The gene calls are TRBV9 and TRBJ2-7; 9 positions match TRBD1. CDR1 SGDLS and CDR2 YYNGEE come from the germline V gene. The CDR3 runs to 15 residues. Trimming removed 2 bases from V and 9 bases from J; junction bases left unmatched: 12.

J is TRBJ2-5 and V is TRBV10-3; 13 bases are a match to TRBD2. Trimming removed 1 base from V and 5 bases from J; junction bases left unmatched: 4. This CDR3 contains 16 residues. Per germline, CDR1 ENHRY and CDR2 SYGVKD. The CDR3 bases are TGTGCCATCAGTGAGTGGACTAGCGGGAGAAAGGAGACCCAGTACTTC. Protein: CAISEWTSGRKETQYF.

The count of this clone is one. The gene calls are TRBV2 and TRBJ2-3; tentative D call: TRBD1 (5 bases). Germline lookup yields CDR1 SNHLY and CDR2 FYNNEI. CDR3 length equals 14 residues. The V end was cut by 4 bases, the J end by 6 bases, with 14 bases between. CDR3 DNA sequence: TGTGCCAGCAGTGCCGTATTTTCAGGGGATACGCAGTATTTT. It codes for CASSAVFSGDTQYF.

Here the CDR3 reads CASSPKQGNYGYTF. Here the CDR3 DNA reads TGTGCCAGTAGTCCCAAACAGGGTAACTATGGCTACACCTTC. The gene calls are TRBV19 and TRBJ1-2, with D tentatively TRBD1 (6 bases). Germline V lookup: CDR1 LNHDA, CDR2 SQIVND (reference sequence). The CDR3 is 14 amino acids. V was cut by 5 bases and J by 1 base, with 11 bases left in between.

J is TRBJ2-3 and V is TRBV7-2; D gene ambiguous. The germline gives CDR1 SGHTA, CDR2 FQGNSA. This CDR3 comprises 16 residues. Trimming removed 2 bases at V and 0 bases at J, with 12 bases between. In nucleotides, the CDR3 is TGTGCCAGCAGCTTAAGAGGTTCTTCTAGCACAGATACGCAGTATTTT. As protein: CASSLRGSSSTDTQYF.

DNA for the CDR3: TGTGCCAGCAGCTGGACAGCCCGGCTGAGTGATGGGGCCAACGTCCTGACTTTC. The encoded protein is CASSWTARLSDGANVLTF. The chain carries TRBV7-2 and TRBJ2-6, with TRBD1 as a possible D gene (6 bases). The CDR3 runs 18 residues. Trimming took 4 bases from V and 3 from J, leaving 19 bases between them. Germline V gene lookup returns CDR1 SGHTA and CDR2 FQGNSA.

This chain uses TRBV10-2 with TRBJ2-7; D unclear. The V and J ends lost 7 bases and 6 bases respectively, with 16 bases between them. This CDR3 has 13 amino acids. The germline V gene has CDR1 WSHSY and CDR2 SAAADI. The CDR3 protein is CASKEPESGEQYF. The CDR3 nucleotides are TGCGCCAGCAAGGAACCCGAATCTGGCGAGCAGTACTTC.

This clone showed up just once. The V call is TRBV6-5, the J call TRBJ1-2; 7 bases are shared with TRBD1. There are 13 residues in the CDR3. J gave up 7 bases and V 6 bases, and 8 bases lay outside the gene matches. Germline lookup yields CDR1 MNHEY and CDR2 SVGAGI. CDR3 bases: TGTGCCAGCAGCCCTGGACAGGAGCGTGGCTACACCTTC. It specifies CASSPGQERGYTF.

This chain joins TRBV28 and TRBJ2-3, with D uncertain. The germline V gene has CDR1 MDHEN and CDR2 SYDVKM. Trimming took off 3 bases at V and 6 bases at J, with 4 bases between the two ends. CDR3 length: 11 amino acids. CDR3 nucleotide sequence: TGTGCCAGCAGTTTGAGGGATACGCAGTATTTT. Its protein is CASSLRDTQYF.

The chain is built from TRBV11-1 and TRBJ1-1; maybe TRBD1 (5 bases). The V end lost 4 bases, the J end lost 4 bases, and 10 bases lay between the germline ends. Germline V lookup: CDR1 SGHAT, CDR2 FQDESV (reference sequence). The CDR3 contains 13 residues. The CDR3 reads CASSSHRTTEAFF. In DNA, the CDR3 is TGTGCCAGCAGCTCTCACAGGACCACTGAAGCTTTCTTT.

This chain uses TRBV28 with TRBJ1-3, with D perhaps matching TRBD1 (6 bases). The V end lost 5 bases, the J end lost 4 bases, and 9 bases lay between the germline ends. The CDR3 contains 13 residues. From germline, CDR1 is MDHEN and CDR2 SYDVKM. This CDR3 reads CASSQGSGNTIYF. CDR3 bases: TGTGCCAGCAGTCAGGGGTCGGGAAACACCATATATTTT.